This T cell receptor (beta chain) was recovered during a study of radiotherapy plus CTLA-4 blockade in lung cancer (dated by TCRdb to 2016 to 2018). With regard to the full study: Among enrolled patients, approximately 18% had an objective response and about 30% reached disease control. What the study reported, not specific to this receptor: Increased serum interferon-beta after radiation, together with early dynamic changes in blood T cell clones, were reported to be the strongest predictors of response. TCR clones derived from tumors expanded in peripheral blood after treatment with radiotherapy and ipilimumab.

With regard to this clone: The antigen this receptor binds is unknown. There are no base qualities to consult, and no much larger clone falls within one base.

The study evaluated CTLA-4 blockade (ipilimumab) given together with focal radiation therapy in patients who had chemo-refractory metastatic non-small-cell lung cancer. Receptor libraries were prepared by the immunoSEQ multiplex PCR assay. The source is immuneACCESS, and TCRdb retained only in-frame sequences with V and J called. Part of the clones is not carried over; for the studies checked, unresolved V genes explain less than half of this, and the remainder is unexplained. The sample table holds some 78,000 clones, of which around 85% were seen once. 2% to 2.5% of the sample is taken by the ten largest. The material was peripheral blood, obtained from a patient treated with radiotherapy plus ipilimumab. This receptor was obtained from a human donor with non-small cell lung cancer who had a partial response to radiotherapy plus ipilimumab.

The CDR3 loop reads CASSLETVSYEQYF. At the DNA level, the sequence is TGTGCCAGCAGCCTAGAGACAGTGAGCTACGAGCAGTACTTC. The rearrangement joined TRBV13 to TRBJ2-7; TRBD1 could be the D gene, as 5 bases match. The junction shows trimming of 5 bases on V and 3 bases on J, plus 14 bases between the germline ends. The CDR3 has 14 amino acids, counting the end cysteine and phenylalanine. Only the CDR3 part of the read is kept: 42 bases, read in frame from the first base. From a lookup of the germline V gene (reference sequence), CDR1 and CDR2 are PRHDT and FYEKMQ.